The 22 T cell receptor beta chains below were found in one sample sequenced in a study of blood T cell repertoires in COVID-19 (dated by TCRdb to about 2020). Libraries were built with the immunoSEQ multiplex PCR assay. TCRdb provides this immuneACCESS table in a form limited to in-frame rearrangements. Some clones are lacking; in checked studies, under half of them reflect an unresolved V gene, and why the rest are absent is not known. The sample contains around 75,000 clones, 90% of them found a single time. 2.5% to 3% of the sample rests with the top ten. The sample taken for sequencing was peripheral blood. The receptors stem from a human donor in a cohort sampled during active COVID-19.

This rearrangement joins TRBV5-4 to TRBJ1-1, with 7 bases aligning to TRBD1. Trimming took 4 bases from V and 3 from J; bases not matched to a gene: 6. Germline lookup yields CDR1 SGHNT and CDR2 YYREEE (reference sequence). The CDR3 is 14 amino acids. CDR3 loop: CASSRNQGDTEAFF. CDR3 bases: TGTGCCAGCAGCCGGAATCAGGGGGACACTGAAGCTTTCTTT.

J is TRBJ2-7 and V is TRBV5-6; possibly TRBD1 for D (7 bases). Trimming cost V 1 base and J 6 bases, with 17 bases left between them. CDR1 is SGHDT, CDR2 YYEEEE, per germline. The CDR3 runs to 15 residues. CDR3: CASSLRGQGVPEQYF. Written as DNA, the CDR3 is TGTGCCAGCAGCTTGCGGGGGCAGGGGGTTCCCGAGCAGTACTTC.

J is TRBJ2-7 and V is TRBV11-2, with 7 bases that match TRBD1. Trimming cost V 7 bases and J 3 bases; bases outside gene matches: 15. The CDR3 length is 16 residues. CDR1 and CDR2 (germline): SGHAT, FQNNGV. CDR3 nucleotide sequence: TGTGCCAGCACCGAGAACTCCGGGACAGCATACTACGAGCAGTACTTC. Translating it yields CASTENSGTAYYEQYF.

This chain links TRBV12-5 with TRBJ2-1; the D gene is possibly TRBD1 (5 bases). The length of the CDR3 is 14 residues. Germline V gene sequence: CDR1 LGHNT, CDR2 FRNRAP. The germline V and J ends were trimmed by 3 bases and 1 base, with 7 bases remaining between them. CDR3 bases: TGTGCTAGTGGTTTTCAGGGTTCCTACAATGAGCAGTTCTTC. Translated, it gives CASGFQGSYNEQFF.

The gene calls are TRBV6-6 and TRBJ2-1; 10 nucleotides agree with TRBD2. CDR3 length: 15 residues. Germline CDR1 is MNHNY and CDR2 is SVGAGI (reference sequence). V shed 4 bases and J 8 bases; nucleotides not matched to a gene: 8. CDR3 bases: TGTGCCAGCAGTTGGAGCGGGGGGGCGGGTGATGAGCAGTTCTTC. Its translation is CASSWSGGAGDEQFF.

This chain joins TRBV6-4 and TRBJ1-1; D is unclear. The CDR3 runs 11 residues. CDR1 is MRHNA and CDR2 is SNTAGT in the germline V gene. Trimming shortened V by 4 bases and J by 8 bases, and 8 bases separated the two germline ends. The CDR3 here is CASSVSPEAFF. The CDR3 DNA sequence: TGTGCCAGCAGTGTTAGTCCCGAAGCTTTCTTT.

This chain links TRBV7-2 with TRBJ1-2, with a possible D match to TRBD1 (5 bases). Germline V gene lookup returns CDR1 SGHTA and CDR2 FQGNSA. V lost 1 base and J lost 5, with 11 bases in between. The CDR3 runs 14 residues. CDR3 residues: CASSLESGRYGYTF. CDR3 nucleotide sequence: TGTGCCAGCAGCTTAGAATCAGGGCGGTATGGCTACACCTTC.

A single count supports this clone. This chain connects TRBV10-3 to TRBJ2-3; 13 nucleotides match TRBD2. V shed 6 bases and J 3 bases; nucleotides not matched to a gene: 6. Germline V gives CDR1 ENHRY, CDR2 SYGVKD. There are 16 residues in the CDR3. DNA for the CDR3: TGTGCCATCAGCGACCCGGGACTAGCGGGAACAGATACGCAGTATTTT. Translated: CAISDPGLAGTDTQYF.

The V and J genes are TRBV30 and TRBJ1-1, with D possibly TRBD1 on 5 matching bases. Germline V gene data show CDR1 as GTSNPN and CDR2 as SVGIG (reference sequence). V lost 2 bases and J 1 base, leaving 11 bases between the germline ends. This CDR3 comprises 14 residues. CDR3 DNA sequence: TGTGCCTGGAGTAAAGGGGCCTGGAACACTGAAGCTTTCTTT. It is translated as CAWSKGAWNTEAFF.

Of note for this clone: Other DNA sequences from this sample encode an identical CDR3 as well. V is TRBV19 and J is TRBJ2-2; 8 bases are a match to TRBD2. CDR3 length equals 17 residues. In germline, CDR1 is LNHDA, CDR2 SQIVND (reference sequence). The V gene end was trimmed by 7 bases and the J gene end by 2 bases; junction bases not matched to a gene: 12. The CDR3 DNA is TGTGCCAGTACCCCCGGGGGGCGGGGGGCCAACACCGGGGAGCTGTTTTTT. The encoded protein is CASTPGGRGANTGELFF. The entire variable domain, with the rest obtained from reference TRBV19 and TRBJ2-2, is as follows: DGGITQSPKYLFRKEGQNVTLSCEQNLNHDAMYWYRQDPGQGLRLIYYSQIVNDFQKGDIAEGYSVSREKKESFPLTVTSAQKNPTAFYLCASTPGGRGANTGELFFGEGSRLTVL.

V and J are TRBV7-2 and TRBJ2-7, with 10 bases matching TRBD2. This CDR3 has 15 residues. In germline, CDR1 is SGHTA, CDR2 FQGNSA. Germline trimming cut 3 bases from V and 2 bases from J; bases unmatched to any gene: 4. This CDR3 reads CASSFLAGGTYEQYF. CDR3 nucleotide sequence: TGTGCCAGCAGCTTCTTAGCGGGGGGCACCTACGAGCAGTACTTC.

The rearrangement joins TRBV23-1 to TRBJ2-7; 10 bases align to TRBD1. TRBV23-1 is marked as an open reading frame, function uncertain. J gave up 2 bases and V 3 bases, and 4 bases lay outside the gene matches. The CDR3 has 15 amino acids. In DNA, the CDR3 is TGCGCCAGCAGTCAGGGACAGGGGACCACCTACGAGCAGTACTTC. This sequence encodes CASSQGQGTTYEQYF.

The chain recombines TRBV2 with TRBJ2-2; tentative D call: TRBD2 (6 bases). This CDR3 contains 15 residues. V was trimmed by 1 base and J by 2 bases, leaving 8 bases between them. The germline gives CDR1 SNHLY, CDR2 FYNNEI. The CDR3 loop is CASSEGTTNTGELFF. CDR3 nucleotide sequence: TGTGCCAGCAGTGAAGGGACTACTAACACCGGGGAGCTGTTTTTT.

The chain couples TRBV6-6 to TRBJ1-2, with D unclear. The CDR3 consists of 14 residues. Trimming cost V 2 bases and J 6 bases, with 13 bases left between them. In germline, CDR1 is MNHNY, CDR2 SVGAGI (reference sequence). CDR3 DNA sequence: TGTGCCAGCAGTTACGAGGGAAATGCGGATGGCTACACCTTC. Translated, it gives CASSYEGNADGYTF.

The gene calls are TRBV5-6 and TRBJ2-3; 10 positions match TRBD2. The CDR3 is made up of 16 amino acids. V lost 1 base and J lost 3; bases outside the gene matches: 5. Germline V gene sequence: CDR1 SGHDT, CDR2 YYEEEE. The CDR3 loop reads CASSLISGRITDTQYF. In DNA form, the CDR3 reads TGTGCCAGCAGCTTGATTAGCGGGAGGATTACAGATACGCAGTATTTT.

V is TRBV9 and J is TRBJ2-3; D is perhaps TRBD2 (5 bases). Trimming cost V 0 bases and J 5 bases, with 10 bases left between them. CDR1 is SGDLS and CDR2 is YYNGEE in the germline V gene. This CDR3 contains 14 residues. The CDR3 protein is CASSVGGSGDTQYF. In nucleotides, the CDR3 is TGTGCCAGCAGCGTAGGCGGGTCGGGAGATACGCAGTATTTT.

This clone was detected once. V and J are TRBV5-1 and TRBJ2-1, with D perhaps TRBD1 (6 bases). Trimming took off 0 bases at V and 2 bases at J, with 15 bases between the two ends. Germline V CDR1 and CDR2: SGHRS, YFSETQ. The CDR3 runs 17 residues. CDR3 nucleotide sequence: TGCGCCAGCAGCTTGGAAGGCAGGGGCGCCGCCTACAATGAGCAGTTCTTC. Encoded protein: CASSLEGRGAAYNEQFF.

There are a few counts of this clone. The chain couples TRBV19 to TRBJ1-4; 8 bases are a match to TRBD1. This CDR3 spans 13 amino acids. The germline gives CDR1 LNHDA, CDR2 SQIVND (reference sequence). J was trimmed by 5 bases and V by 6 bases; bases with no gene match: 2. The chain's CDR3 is CASRRTGNEKLFF. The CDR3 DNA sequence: TGTGCCAGTAGGAGGACAGGGAATGAAAAACTGTTTTTT.

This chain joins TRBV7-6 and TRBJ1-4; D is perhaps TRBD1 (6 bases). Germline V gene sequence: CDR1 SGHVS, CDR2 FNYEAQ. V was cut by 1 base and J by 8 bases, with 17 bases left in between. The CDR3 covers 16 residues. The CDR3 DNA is TGTGCCAGCAGCTTAGGTGGGGGCGGCGTGCGCGAAAAACTGTTTTTT. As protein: CASSLGGGGVREKLFF. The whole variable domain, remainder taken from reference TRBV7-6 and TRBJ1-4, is GAGVSQSPRYKVTKRGQDVALRCDPISGHVSLYWYRQALGQGPEFLTYFNYEAQQDKSGLPNDRFSAERPEGSISTLTIQRTEQRDSAMYRCASSLGGGGVREKLFFGSGTQLSVL.

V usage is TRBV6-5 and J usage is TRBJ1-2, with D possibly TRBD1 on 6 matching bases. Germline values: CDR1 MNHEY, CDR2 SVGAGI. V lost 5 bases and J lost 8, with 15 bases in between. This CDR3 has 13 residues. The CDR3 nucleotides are TGTGCCAGCAGTCTTTGGGACACTGGGGGCTACACCTTC. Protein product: CASSLWDTGGYTF.

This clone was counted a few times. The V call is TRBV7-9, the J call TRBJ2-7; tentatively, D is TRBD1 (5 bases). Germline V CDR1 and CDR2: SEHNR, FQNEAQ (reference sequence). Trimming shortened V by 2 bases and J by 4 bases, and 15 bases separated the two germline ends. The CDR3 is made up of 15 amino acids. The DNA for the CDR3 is TGTGCCAGCAGCTTACTGCTATTACAGGAATACGAGCAGTACTTC. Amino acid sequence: CASSLLLLQEYEQYF.

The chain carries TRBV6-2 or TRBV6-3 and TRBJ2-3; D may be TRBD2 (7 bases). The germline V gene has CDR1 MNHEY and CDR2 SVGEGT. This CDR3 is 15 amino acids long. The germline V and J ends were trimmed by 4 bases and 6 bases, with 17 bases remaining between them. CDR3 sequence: CASSSEGGAVDTQYF. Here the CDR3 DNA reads TGTGCCAGCAGTTCTGAAGGGGGGGCCGTGGATACGCAGTATTTT.